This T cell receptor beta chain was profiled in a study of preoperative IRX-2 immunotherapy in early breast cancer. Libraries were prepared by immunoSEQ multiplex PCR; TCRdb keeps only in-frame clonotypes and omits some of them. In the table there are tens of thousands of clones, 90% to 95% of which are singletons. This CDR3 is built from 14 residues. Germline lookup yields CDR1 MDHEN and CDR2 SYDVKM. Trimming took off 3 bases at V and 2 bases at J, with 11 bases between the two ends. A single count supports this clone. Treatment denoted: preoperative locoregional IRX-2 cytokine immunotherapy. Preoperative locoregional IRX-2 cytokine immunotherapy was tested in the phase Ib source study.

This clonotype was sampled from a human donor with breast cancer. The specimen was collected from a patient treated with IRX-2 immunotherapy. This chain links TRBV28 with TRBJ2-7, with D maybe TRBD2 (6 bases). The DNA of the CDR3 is TGTGCCAGCAGTTTTGGGAGGAGAACCTACGAGCAGTACTTC. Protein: CASSFGRRTYEQYF.